This TCR beta chain stems from a study of vaccination effects on CD4 cells after COVID-19 (dated by TCRdb to about 2022). Study-level background: Three convalescent patients were sampled early (day +14) and late (day +241, +227, +161 respectively) after vaccination. Across the study, the median time from the second dose to post-vaccine sampling was 72 days (range 14 to 241). SARS-CoV-2 spike-specific CD4+ TCR repertoires were compared before and after mRNA vaccination in COVID-19 convalescent patients and in infection-naive vaccine recipients. The full study included roughly 11 COVID-19 convalescent patients and several SARS-CoV-2-naive healthy vaccine recipients. The Oncomine TCR Beta short-read assay on an Illumina iSeq 100 was used to sequence cultures from other donors in the study.

The paper as a whole reports these results and caveats: In convalescent patients, the post-vaccine spike-reactive repertoire consisted mainly of new vaccine-induced clones, largely distinct from infection-induced clones. Marked clonal contraction was observed in both infection-induced and vaccine-induced clones at late post-vaccination timepoints, consistent with waning T cell responses. The study was limited by a small number of convalescent patients, and early post-infection timepoints were lacking.

The germline V gene provides CDR1 LGHNA and CDR2 YNFKEQ. The V end gives up 4 bases and the J end 0 bases, leaving 11 bases in the junction not matched to a gene. From cysteine to phenylalanine, the CDR3 is 18 amino acids long. Only the CDR3 DNA is retained, 54 bases long and in frame from the first base. To identify antigen-specific CD4+ T cell clonotypes by their expansion, the ViraFEST assay first stimulated PBMC with viral peptide pools and then applied TCR sequencing. After roughly 11 days of culture, CD4+ T cells were isolated with the EasySep CD4+ T cell isolation kit. Convalescent patients had PCR-confirmed SARS-CoV-2 infection between March and December 2020, before Alpha, Beta and Delta variants emerged in the United States. Each participant got two doses of an mRNA SARS-CoV-2 vaccine, either BNT162b2 or mRNA-1273. A few million PBMC per well were cultured with approximately 10 ug/ml peptides in IMDM containing approximately 4.7% human AB serum, roughly 9.5 IU/ml IL-2 and gentamicin. Half of the culture medium was replaced with fresh IL-2-containing medium on days 3 and 7. Unless noted otherwise, every peptide stimulation condition was cultured in triplicate wells. PBMC were separated from whole blood using Ficoll-Paque Plus gradient centrifugation and were then either cryopreserved at -140C or used fresh. The overlapping peptide pools covered the spike proteins of SARS-CoV-2 and of the common cold coronaviruses HCoV-NL63, HCoV-OC43 and HCoV-229E. The QIAamp micro DNA kit was used to extract genomic DNA from the cultured CD4+ T cells.

About this clone itself: The target of this receptor is not known. The input lacks base qualities; no much larger clone sits a single base away.

The library was produced with the immunoSEQ multiplex PCR assay. TCR beta CDR3 sequencing was performed on DNA from the cultured, isolated CD4+ T cells. As for the original processing: The analysis removed non-productive TCR sequences, trimmed reads to the CDR3 region, and retained only CDR3s that were 7 or more amino acids long. Antigen-specific clonotypes were identified with the MANAFEST web app by comparing expansion in peptide wells against reference cultures. For clones to be considered positive, expansion at FDR<0.05 versus reference and all other wells, an odds ratio above 5, and a frequency above 0.1% in two replicate wells were required. A clonotype was defined as cross-reactive if the clonotype was significantly expanded both in SARS-CoV-2 spike wells and in at least one common cold coronavirus spike condition. Levenshtein distance calculated with the stringdist R package was used to assess CDR3 similarity, and unrooted trees were constructed with ape in R 3.6.1. In TCRdb, the immuneACCESS table is reduced to in-frame sequences with V and J assigned. These tables do not hold every clone; where another copy was compared, an unresolved V gene accounts for under half, and the others remain unexplained. V and J calls and clone size are given by that table; D and trimming were obtained from the DNA. This sample has some 14,000 clones in its table, and around two thirds of those were observed once. The ten biggest clones cover approximately 35% of the sample.

Sequencing used CD4+ T cells from PBMCs cultured with HCoV-NL63 spike peptides, obtained after COVID-19 vaccination. What this sample's cell subset or site label stands for: HCoV-NL63 spike overlapping peptide pool stimulation. The chain employs TRBV4-2 and TRBJ2-7; 11 central bases correspond to TRBD2. The sequence derives from a human donor who had a prior SARS-CoV-2 infection. The CDR3 reads CASSRSAVSGGASYEQYF. The nucleotide sequence reads TGTGCCAGCAGCCGGAGCGCAGTTAGCGGGGGGGCCTCCTACGAGCAGTACTTC.